Listed here are 10 T cell receptor beta chains from one sample, sequenced in a study of T cells in Graves' hyperthyroidism and ophthalmopathy (dated by TCRdb to about 2019). The library came from multiplex PCR. The sample was run on an Illumina HiSeq 2000. Amplification of TCR beta CDR3 regions was carried out from RNA transcripts. The first round of RT-PCR for the TCR CDR3 was performed with the HTBI primer set and the Qiagen OneStep RT-PCR kit. TCRdb reworked the public reads: Q25 trimming with fastp, MiXCR clone assembly, productive beta chains retained. Merged by CDR3 protein, the rows form single entries marked with the most common genes and DNA. The sample table records around 350,000 distinct CDR3 sequences; approximately 15% of these occur just once. Clones ranked in the top ten supply about 20% of the sample. Material for sequencing was blood. These receptors were obtained from a woman aged 25 to 45 with Graves' ophthalmopathy.

This clonotype appeared many times. The CDR3 sequence: CASSSTPRVGYEQYF. The CDR3, as DNA: TGTGCCAGCAGCTCGACGCCTAGGGTCGGGTACGAGCAGTACTTC. The chain uses TRBV11-2 and TRBJ2-7, with D unresolved. The CDR3 covers 15 residues. From germline, CDR1 is SGHAT and CDR2 FQNNGV. V lost 4 bases and J 4 bases, leaving 17 bases between the germline ends.

This clonotype has at least ten counts. The CDR3 sequence is CASIVQVIDGANVLTF. Written as DNA, the CDR3 is TGTGCCAGCATAGTCCAGGTTATAGATGGGGCCAACGTCCTGACTTTC. The J gene is TRBJ2-6, the V gene TRBV27; D unclear. Trimming left V 7 bases short and J 3 bases short, with 16 bases between. Per germline, CDR1 MNHEY and CDR2 SMNVEV (reference sequence). This CDR3 is 16 amino acids long.

The table lists this clonotype with many counts. The CDR3 reads CASSESSGVYEQYF. The CDR3 DNA is TGCGCCAGCAGTGAGTCCAGCGGTGTCTACGAGCAGTACTTC. This chain connects TRBV10-2 to TRBJ2-7, with D possibly TRBD2 on 5 matching bases. This CDR3 comprises 14 residues. The germline V and J ends were trimmed by 0 bases and 3 bases, with 9 bases remaining between them. Germline CDR1 WSHSY, CDR2 SAAADI.

This clonotype was counted ten times or more. V gene TRBV28 combines with J gene TRBJ1-5; 11 nucleotides match TRBD1. V lost 3 bases, J lost 7 bases, and 11 bases stayed unmatched. The CDR3 is 17 amino acids. Germline CDR1 MDHEN, CDR2 SYDVKM. CDR3 loop: CASSFLGTGGFGQPQHF. In DNA form, the CDR3 reads TGTGCCAGCAGTTTCTTGGGGACAGGGGGATTTGGACAGCCCCAGCATTTT.

The genes are TRBV9 and TRBJ2-1; 12 bases match TRBD2. The CDR3 totals 16 residues. Germline V gene lookup returns CDR1 SGDLS and CDR2 YYNGEE. Trimming removed 2 bases from V and 7 bases from J; junction bases left unmatched: 7. In DNA form, the CDR3 reads TGTGCCAGCAGCGTTGGTAGCCTAGCGGGGGGGAATGAGCAGTTCTTC. Protein sequence: CASSVGSLAGGNEQFF. Full variable domain (missing parts from reference TRBV9 and TRBJ2-1): DSGVTQTPKHLITATGQRVTLRCSPRSGDLSVYWYQQSLDQGLQFLIQYYNGEERAKGNILERFSAQQFPDLHSELNLSSLELGDSALYFCASSVGSLAGGNEQFFGPGTRLTVL.

This chain links TRBV25-1 with TRBJ2-1, with 9 nucleotides matching TRBD1. The J segment lost 10 bases and the V segment lost 3 bases, leaving 10 bases of the junction unmatched. CDR1 is MGHDK and CDR2 is SYGVNS in the germline V gene. The CDR3 extends over 15 amino acids. CDR3 sequence: CASSDRDRVIYEQFF. The CDR3 DNA follows: TGTGCCAGCAGTGACCGGGACAGGGTGATCTACGAGCAGTTCTTC.

This clonotype was recorded at least ten times. The rearrangement links TRBV12-3 or TRBV12-4 to TRBJ2-3, with D possibly being TRBD1 (6 bases). The CDR3 spans 16 residues. Trimming stripped 7 bases from V and 5 bases from J, with 22 bases between. CDR3 sequence reads: CASTPGTNSFGDTQYF. The CDR3 nucleotides are TGTGCCAGCACCCCCGGGACAAACAGCTTTGGAGATACGCAGTATTTT.

This clonotype was observed at least ten times. V usage is TRBV2 and J usage is TRBJ2-5, with D perhaps being TRBD1 or TRBD2 (5 bases each). Trimming took off 4 bases at V and 2 bases at J, with 14 bases between the two ends. This CDR3 has 15 amino acids. CDR1 is SNHLY and CDR2 is FYNNEI in the germline V gene. As DNA, the CDR3 is TGTGCCAGCAGTGCTTTGGGACGGACGCAAGAGACCCAGTACTTC. This encodes CASSALGRTQETQYF.

About this clonotype: It may be a read error: a sequence one base away is much more abundant. The V call is TRBV12-3 or TRBV12-4, the J call TRBJ2-1; D might be TRBD2 (6 bases). V was cut by 3 bases and J by 8 bases, with 11 bases left in between. This CDR3 is 13 amino acids long. The CDR3 DNA reads TGTGCCAGCAGTTTTGCGGGATACGATGAGCAGTTCTTC. It codes for CASSFAGYDEQFF.

This clonotype was seen ten or more times. This chain uses TRBV3-1 with TRBJ2-7; D is possibly TRBD1 (5 bases). The CDR3 contains 15 residues. The V end was cut by 3 bases, the J end by 5 bases, with 17 bases between. Germline loops: CDR1 LGHDT, CDR2 YNNKEL (reference sequence). This CDR3 reads CASSHSSRVDHEQYF. In DNA form, the CDR3 reads TGTGCCAGCAGCCACAGTAGCAGGGTGGACCACGAGCAGTACTTC.